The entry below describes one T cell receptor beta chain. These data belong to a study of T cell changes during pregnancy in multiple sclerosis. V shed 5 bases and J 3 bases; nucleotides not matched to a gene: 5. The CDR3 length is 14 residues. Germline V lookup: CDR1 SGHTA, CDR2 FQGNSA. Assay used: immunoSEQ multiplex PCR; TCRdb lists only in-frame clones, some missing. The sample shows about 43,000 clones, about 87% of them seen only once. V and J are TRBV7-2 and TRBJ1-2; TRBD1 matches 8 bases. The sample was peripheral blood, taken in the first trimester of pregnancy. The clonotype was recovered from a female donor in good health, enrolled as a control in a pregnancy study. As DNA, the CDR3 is TGTGCCAGCAGCCCACGGACAGGGTACTATGGCTACACCTTC. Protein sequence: CASSPRTGYYGYTF.